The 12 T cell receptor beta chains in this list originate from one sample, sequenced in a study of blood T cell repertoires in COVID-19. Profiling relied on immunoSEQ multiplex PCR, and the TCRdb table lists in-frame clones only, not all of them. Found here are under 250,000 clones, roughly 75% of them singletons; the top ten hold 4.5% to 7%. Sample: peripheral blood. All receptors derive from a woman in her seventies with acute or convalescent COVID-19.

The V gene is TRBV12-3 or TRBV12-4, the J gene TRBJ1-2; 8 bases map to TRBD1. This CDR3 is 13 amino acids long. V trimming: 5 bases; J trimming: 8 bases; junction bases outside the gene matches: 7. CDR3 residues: CASSTGTGEGYTF. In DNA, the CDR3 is TGTGCCAGCAGTACCGGGACAGGAGAAGGCTACACCTTC.

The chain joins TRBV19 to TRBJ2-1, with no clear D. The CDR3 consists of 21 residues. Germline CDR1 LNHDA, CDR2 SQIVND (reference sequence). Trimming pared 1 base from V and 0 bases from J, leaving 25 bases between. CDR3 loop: CASSIATPYLGAYSSYNEQFF. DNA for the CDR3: TGTGCCAGTAGTATAGCAACTCCTTACTTGGGCGCATACAGCTCCTACAATGAGCAGTTCTTC.

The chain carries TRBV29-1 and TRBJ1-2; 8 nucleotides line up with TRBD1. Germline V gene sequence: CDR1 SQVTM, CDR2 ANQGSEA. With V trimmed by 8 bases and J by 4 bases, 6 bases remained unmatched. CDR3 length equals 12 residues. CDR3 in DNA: TGCAGCACCCCGGACAGGGCCTATGGCTACACCTTC. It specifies CSTPDRAYGYTF.

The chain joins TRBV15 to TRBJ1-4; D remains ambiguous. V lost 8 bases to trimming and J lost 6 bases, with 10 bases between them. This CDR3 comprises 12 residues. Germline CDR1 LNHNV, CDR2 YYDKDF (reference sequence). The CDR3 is CATAREHEKLFF. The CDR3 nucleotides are TGTGCCACCGCGAGGGAGCATGAAAAACTGTTTTTT.

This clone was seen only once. This CDR3 reads CASSRQGKEEETQYF. DNA for the CDR3: TGTGCCAGCAGCCGACAGGGAAAGGAAGAAGAGACCCAGTACTTC. The rearrangement links TRBV2 to TRBJ2-5; 7 nucleotides line up with TRBD1. CDR1 is SNHLY, CDR2 FYNNEI, per germline. CDR3 length: 15 amino acids. With V trimmed by 6 bases and J by 3 bases, 10 bases remained unmatched.

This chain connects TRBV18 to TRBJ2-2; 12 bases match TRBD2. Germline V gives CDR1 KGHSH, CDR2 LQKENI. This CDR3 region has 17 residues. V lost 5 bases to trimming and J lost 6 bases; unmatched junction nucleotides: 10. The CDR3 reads CASSSISSGRASGELFF. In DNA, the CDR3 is TGTGCCAGCTCATCGATTTCTAGCGGGAGGGCCTCCGGGGAGCTGTTTTTT.

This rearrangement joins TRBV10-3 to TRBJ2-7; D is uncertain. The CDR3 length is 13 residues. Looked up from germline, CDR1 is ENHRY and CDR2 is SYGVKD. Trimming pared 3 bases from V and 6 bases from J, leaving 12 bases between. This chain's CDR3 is CAISESAESEQYF. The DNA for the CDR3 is TGTGCCATCAGTGAATCCGCCGAGAGCGAGCAGTACTTC.

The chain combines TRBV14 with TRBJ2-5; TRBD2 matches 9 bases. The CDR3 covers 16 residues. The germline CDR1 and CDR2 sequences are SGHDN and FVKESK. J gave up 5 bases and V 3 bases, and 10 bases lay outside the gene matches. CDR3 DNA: TGTGCCAGCAGCCATGTGAGCGGGGGGCTGAGGGAGACCCAGTACTTC. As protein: CASSHVSGGLRETQYF.

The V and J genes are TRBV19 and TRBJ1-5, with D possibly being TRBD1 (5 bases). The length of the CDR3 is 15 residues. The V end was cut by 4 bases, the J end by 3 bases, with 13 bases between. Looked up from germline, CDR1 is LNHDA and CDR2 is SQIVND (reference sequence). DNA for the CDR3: TGTGCCAGTAGTAGCGACAGAGCGTTCAATCAGCCCCAGCATTTT. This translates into CASSSDRAFNQPQHF. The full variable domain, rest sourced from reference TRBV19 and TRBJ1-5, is DGGITQSPKYLFRKEGQNVTLSCEQNLNHDAMYWYRQDPGQGLRLIYYSQIVNDFQKGDIAEGYSVSREKKESFPLTVTSAQKNPTAFYLCASSSDRAFNQPQHFGDGTRLSIL.

In DNA, the CDR3 is TGTGCCATCAGTGAGTCGATAGTGGGAGGGGGGCCCTACGAGCAGTACTTC. This translates into CAISESIVGGGPYEQYF. The V gene is TRBV10-3, the J gene TRBJ2-7; TRBD2 might be the D (7 bases). V gave up 0 bases and J gave up 2 bases, with 17 bases separating them. CDR3 length equals 17 residues. Germline CDR1 is ENHRY and CDR2 is SYGVKD.

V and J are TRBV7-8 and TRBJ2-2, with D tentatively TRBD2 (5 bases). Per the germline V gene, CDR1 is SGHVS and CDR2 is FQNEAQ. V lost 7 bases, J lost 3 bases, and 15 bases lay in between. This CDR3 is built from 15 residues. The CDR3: CASTWGGRDTGELFF. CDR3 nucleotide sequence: TGTGCCAGCACCTGGGGTGGGAGAGACACCGGGGAGCTGTTTTTT.

This CDR3 reads CASSDSSGNGYEQFF. DNA for the CDR3: TGTGCCAGCAGTGACTCTAGCGGGAACGGTTATGAGCAGTTCTTC. V usage is TRBV6-4 and J usage is TRBJ2-1; TRBD2 matches at 8 bases. CDR3 length equals 15 residues. Germline CDR1 MRHNA, CDR2 SNTAGT. V lost 0 bases, J lost 8 bases, and 6 bases stayed unmatched.